The subject of this entry is one TCR beta chain. The data stem from a study of shared clonotypes between healthy human individuals. Trimming shortened V by 6 bases and J by 0 bases, and 17 bases separated the two germline ends. CDR3 length: 16 residues. The germline V gene has CDR1 MDHEN and CDR2 SYDVKM. Libraries were prepared by immunoSEQ multiplex PCR; TCRdb keeps only in-frame clonotypes and omits some of them. The table lists a few million clones, around 95% of them singletons, with over 0.1% in the top ten. Sequenced material: naive CD4+ T cells sorted from blood. As to subset: CD45RA+ positively selected. The origin of this receptor is a man younger than 35 in good health. The chain uses TRBV28 and TRBJ1-2, with D possibly TRBD1 on 5 matching bases. The DNA of the CDR3 is TGTGCCAGCAGCCCCCGGGGCAGGGTAGCTAACTATGGCTACACCTTC. Its protein product is CASSPRGRVANYGYTF.